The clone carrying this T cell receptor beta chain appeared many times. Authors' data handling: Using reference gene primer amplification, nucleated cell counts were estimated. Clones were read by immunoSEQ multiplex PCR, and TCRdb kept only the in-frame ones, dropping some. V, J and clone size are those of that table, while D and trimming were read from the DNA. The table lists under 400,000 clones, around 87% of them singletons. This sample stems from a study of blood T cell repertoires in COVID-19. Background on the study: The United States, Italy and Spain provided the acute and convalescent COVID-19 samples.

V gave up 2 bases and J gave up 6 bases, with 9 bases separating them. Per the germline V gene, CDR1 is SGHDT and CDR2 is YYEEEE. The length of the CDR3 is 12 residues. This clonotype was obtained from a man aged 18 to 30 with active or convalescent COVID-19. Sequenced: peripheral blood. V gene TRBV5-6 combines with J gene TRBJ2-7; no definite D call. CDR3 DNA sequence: TGTGCCAGCAGCTTTTATCGGGTCGAGCAGTACTTC. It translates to CASSFYRVEQYF. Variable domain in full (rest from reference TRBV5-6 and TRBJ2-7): DAGVTQSPTHLIKTRGQQVTLRCSPKSGHDTVSWYQQALGQGPQFIFQYYEEEERQRGNFPDRFSGHQFPNYSSELNVNALLLGDSALYLCASSFYRVEQYFGPGTRLTVT.